The 12 T cell receptor beta chains presented below share a single source sample, sequenced in a study of stem cell transplantation in POMP-related autoinflammatory disease. Clones were sequenced by immunoSEQ multiplex PCR, and TCRdb holds only the in-frame ones, with some missing. The data show over 25,000 clones, almost 90% seen once. The source material was CD4+ T cells from PBMCs, sampled before stem cell transplantation. The receptors derive from a human donor with POMP-related autoinflammation and immune dysregulation (PRAID).

This clone was seen a few times. The J gene is TRBJ1-2, the V gene TRBV7-9; 10 bases map to TRBD1. CDR1 and CDR2 (germline): SEHNR, FQNEAQ (reference sequence). The CDR3 consists of 13 residues. V gave up 4 bases and J gave up 7 bases; unmatched junction bases: 3. CDR3 loop: CASSSGQGSGYTF. The CDR3 DNA reads TGTGCCAGCAGCTCGGGACAGGGGAGTGGCTACACCTTC.

The chain is built from TRBV28 and TRBJ1-5; no definite D call. Germline V gene lookup returns CDR1 MDHEN and CDR2 SYDVKM. The CDR3 runs to 15 residues. The V end lost 4 bases, the J end lost 11 bases, and 21 bases lay between the germline ends. CDR3: CASSSHPLARVSQHF. The CDR3 DNA sequence: TGTGCCAGCAGTTCCCATCCCCTCGCACGTGTGTCCCAGCATTTT. Complete variable domain (other parts from reference TRBV28 and TRBJ1-5): DVKVTQSSRYLVKRTGEKVFLECVQDMDHENMFWYRQDPGLGLRLIYFSYDVKMKEKGDIPEGYSVSREKKERFSLILESASTNQTSMYLCASSSHPLARVSQHFGDGTRLSIL.

This chain connects TRBV7-9 to TRBJ1-5; TRBD1 matches at 8 bases. CDR1 SEHNR and CDR2 FQNEAQ come from the germline V gene (reference sequence). Germline trimming cut 5 bases from V and 0 bases from J; bases unmatched to any gene: 6. The CDR3 loop spans 16 amino acids. The CDR3 region has the DNA TGTGCCAGCAGCCCCGGGACAGGTTATAGCAATCAGCCCCAGCATTTT. It translates to CASSPGTGYSNQPQHF. The full variable domain, with the rest looked up from reference TRBV7-9 and TRBJ1-5, is DTGVSQNPRHKITKRGQNVTFRCDPISEHNRLYWYRQTLGQGPEFLTYFQNEAQLEKSRLLSDRFSAERPKGSFSTLEIQRTEQGDSAMYLCASSPGTGYSNQPQHFGDGTRLSIL.

The rearrangement links TRBV5-1 to TRBJ2-7; D might be TRBD2 (6 bases). Trimming pared 4 bases from V and 7 bases from J, leaving 27 bases between. The CDR3 is 17 amino acids. From germline, CDR1 is SGHRS and CDR2 YFSETQ. DNA for the CDR3: TGCGCCAGCAGCGATTCCGGGACTGGCCCTACTACTGGGGAGCAGTACTTC. Translating it yields CASSDSGTGPTTGEQYF.

The V and J genes are TRBV6-5 and TRBJ2-7, with 9 bases matching TRBD2. This CDR3 region has 14 residues. Looked up from germline, CDR1 is MNHEY and CDR2 is SVGAGI. J was trimmed by 4 bases and V by 1 base; bases with no gene match: 2. CDR3 in amino acids: CASSYLAGEYEQYF. CDR3 coding DNA: TGTGCCAGCAGTTACTTAGCGGGAGAATACGAGCAGTACTTC.

V usage is TRBV11-2 and J usage is TRBJ2-1; D remains ambiguous. V was clipped by 5 bases and J by 3 bases, with 17 bases between them. The CDR3 runs to 16 residues. CDR1 and CDR2 from the germline V gene are SGHAT and FQNNGV. For the CDR3, the DNA is TGTGCCAGCAGCCCGCTGGGTAGGCTTTACTACAATGAGCAGTTCTTC. Protein sequence: CASSPLGRLYYNEQFF. Using reference TRBV11-2 and TRBJ2-1 for the parts outside the CDR3, the full variable domain is EAGVAQSPRYKIIEKRQSVAFWCNPISGHATLYWYQQILGQGPKLLIQFQNNGVVDDSQLPKDRFSAERLKGVDSTLKIQPAKLEDSAVYLCASSPLGRLYYNEQFFGPGTRLTVL.

The V call is TRBV5-4, the J call TRBJ1-4; D not certain. V was cut by 2 bases and J by 7 bases, with 12 bases left in between. This CDR3 spans 14 amino acids. CDR1 and CDR2 (germline): SGHNT, YYREEE (reference sequence). The CDR3 DNA is TGTGCCAGCAGCTTCGGGGTCGGTAGTGAAAAACTGTTTTTT. Its protein product is CASSFGVGSEKLFF.

The chain recombines TRBV14 with TRBJ2-7; 11 bases match TRBD2. CDR1 and CDR2 from the germline V gene are SGHDN and FVKESK. The junction had 7 bases not matched to a gene; V was cut back by 6 bases and J by 3 bases. CDR3 size: 15 residues. DNA for the CDR3: TGTGCCAGCAGACTCACTAGCGGGGGACTCTACGAGCAGTACTTC. It translates to CASRLTSGGLYEQYF.

This chain uses TRBV2 with TRBJ2-1; D possibly matches TRBD1 or TRBD2 (5 bases each). Germline CDR1 SNHLY, CDR2 FYNNEI. The CDR3 consists of 14 residues. V was trimmed by 8 bases and J by 0 bases, leaving 11 bases between them. The CDR3 spells CASQPGSSYNEQFF. The CDR3 DNA is TGTGCCAGCCAGCCAGGGAGCTCCTACAATGAGCAGTTCTTC.

The V call is TRBV29-1, the J call TRBJ2-5; 7 bases map to TRBD1. Germline CDR1 SQVTM, CDR2 ANQGSEA. J was trimmed by 5 bases and V by 2 bases; bases with no gene match: 5. This CDR3 has 13 amino acids. The CDR3 loop is CSVERGQGETQYF. DNA of the CDR3: TGCAGCGTTGAAAGGGGGCAGGGCGAGACCCAGTACTTC.

This clone showed up just once. The chain links TRBV9 to TRBJ2-3; D not certain. Between the trimmed V and J ends, which lost 3 bases and 4 bases, there was a span of 9 bases. The CDR3 loop spans 13 amino acids. The germline V gene encodes CDR1 SGDLS and CDR2 YYNGEE. The CDR3 protein is CASSAPVADTQYF. CDR3 bases: TGTGCCAGCAGCGCCCCGGTAGCAGATACGCAGTATTTT.

CDR3 bases: TGCGCCAGCTTACCGGGACAGGGGAGGGCACTATATGGCTACACCTTC. Translating it yields CASLPGQGRALYGYTF. The chain uses TRBV23-1 and TRBJ1-2, with TRBD1 identical over 10 bases. TRBV23-1 belongs to the ORF category, with a function that is uncertain. CDR3 length equals 16 residues. V dropped 8 bases and J dropped 5; count of bases not matched to a gene: 14.